These 17 T cell receptor beta chains came from one sample sequenced in a study of blood T cell repertoires in COVID-19 (TCRdb year 2020). The library was produced with the immunoSEQ multiplex PCR assay. Sourced from immuneACCESS, this table was stored by TCRdb with only in-frame sequences that have V and J called. A share of the clones is absent; for the studies checked, an unresolved V gene accounts for under half, and the remainder has no known explanation. The sample profile shows 200,000 to 250,000 clones; approximately 90% of them were found once. The ten largest clones take up 10% of the sample. The sample was PBMCs or T cells enriched from blood (not recorded which). Source of these receptors: a man between 18 and 35 years old with acute COVID-19.

The chain couples TRBV5-6 to TRBJ1-4; a possible D gene is TRBD1 (5 bases). V was clipped by 0 bases and J by 14 bases, with 14 bases between them. This CDR3 spans 13 amino acids. Germline assignment: CDR1 SGHDT and CDR2 YYEEEE. CDR3 in DNA: TGTGCCAGCAGCTTGGGGACATCCCTTCTCCTGTTTTTT. Its translation is CASSLGTSLLLFF. The entire variable domain, with the rest obtained from reference TRBV5-6 and TRBJ1-4, is as follows: DAGVTQSPTHLIKTRGQQVTLRCSPKSGHDTVSWYQQALGQGPQFIFQYYEEEERQRGNFPDRFSGHQFPNYSSELNVNALLLGDSALYLCASSLGTSLLLFFGSGTQLSVL.

The chain links TRBV13 to TRBJ1-5; no definite D call. Germline lookup yields CDR1 PRHDT and CDR2 FYEKMQ (reference sequence). Trimming cost V 3 bases and J 5 bases, with 5 bases left between them. The CDR3 is 12 amino acids. DNA of the CDR3: TGTGCCAGCAGCTTGGGAGATCAGCCCCAGCATTTT. Its protein product is CASSLGDQPQHF.

For the CDR3, the DNA is TGTGCCAGCAGCCGCGGACTAGCCTCCGACGATGAGCAGTTCTTC. Translating gives CASSRGLASDDEQFF. This chain links TRBV7-9 with TRBJ2-1, with TRBD2 identical over 8 bases. This CDR3 is built from 15 residues. Trimming removed 5 bases from V and 8 bases from J; junction bases left unmatched: 11. Germline-derived CDR1 and CDR2 are SEHNR and FQNEAQ (reference sequence).

V is TRBV5-1 and J is TRBJ2-6; D is undetermined. There are 16 residues in the CDR3. Trimming stripped 3 bases from V and 4 bases from J, with 14 bases between. Germline CDR1 is SGHRS and CDR2 is YFSETQ. In DNA form, the CDR3 reads TGCGCCAGCAGCTCTGCAGGAAGGTCGGGGGCCAACGTCCTGACTTTC. Encoded protein: CASSSAGRSGANVLTF.

The chain couples TRBV27 to TRBJ2-7, with TRBD1 identical over 8 bases. The ends lost 7 bases at V and 3 bases at J; junction bases unmatched: 11. The V gene's germline CDR1 is MNHEY and CDR2 SMNVEV (reference sequence). The CDR3 contains 15 residues. The CDR3 DNA reads as TGTGCCAGCAAAAGGGGACCGGGACAGGTCTACGAGCAGTACTTC. Translation gives CASKRGPGQVYEQYF.

The chain carries TRBV29-1 and TRBJ2-1, with TRBD1 matching over 7 bases. The germline CDR1 and CDR2 sequences are SQVTM and ANQGSEA. The length of the CDR3 is 14 residues. Unmatched junction bases numbered 4, after V lost 5 bases and J lost 0 bases. The CDR3 loop is CSVIGTDSYNEQFF. The CDR3 nucleotides are TGCAGCGTTATTGGGACAGACTCCTACAATGAGCAGTTCTTC.

The gene calls are TRBV3-1 (or the pseudogene TRBV3-2) and TRBJ1-1, with D unclear. Germline V gene lookup returns CDR1 LGHDT and CDR2 YNNKEL (reference sequence). The CDR3 spans 12 residues. V was clipped by 1 base and J by 7 bases, with 7 bases between them. The CDR3 region is CASSQGRGEAFF. Here the CDR3 DNA reads TGTGCCAGCAGCCAAGGGCGGGGTGAAGCTTTCTTT.

The J gene is TRBJ1-1, the V gene TRBV11-2; no firm D call. Germline values: CDR1 SGHAT, CDR2 FQNNGV. The CDR3 spans 16 residues. Between the trimmed V and J ends, which lost 5 bases and 0 bases, there was a span of 16 bases. The CDR3 coding sequence is TGTGCCAGCAGCGCGAGCAGGCAGGCCTTGAACACTGAAGCTTTCTTT. Translating it yields CASSASRQALNTEAFF.

The rearrangement links TRBV11-2 to TRBJ2-7, with 8 bases matching TRBD1. V lost 5 bases and J lost 6; bases outside the gene matches: 6. Looked up from germline, CDR1 is SGHAT and CDR2 is FQNNGV. This CDR3 comprises 13 residues. The CDR3 protein is CASSRSDRGEQYF. CDR3 nucleotides: TGTGCCAGCAGCCGCAGTGACAGGGGCGAGCAGTACTTC.

CDR3 DNA: TGTGCCTGGAGTCTAATAGGGGGGGCCCATGAAAAACTGTTTTTT. Its translation: CAWSLIGGAHEKLFF. V and J are TRBV30 and TRBJ1-4, with D possibly TRBD1 on 6 matching bases. V lost 2 bases to trimming and J lost 6 bases, with 16 bases between them. CDR1 is GTSNPN and CDR2 is SVGIG in the germline V gene (reference sequence). The CDR3 totals 15 residues. The whole variable domain, remainder taken from reference TRBV30 and TRBJ1-4, is SQTIHQWPATLVQPVGSPLSLECTVEGTSNPNLYWYRQAAGRGLQLLFYSVGIGQISSEVPQNLSASRPQDRQFILSSKKLLLSDSGFYLCAWSLIGGAHEKLFFGSGTQLSVL.

V gene TRBV28 combines with J gene TRBJ2-5; 9 bases map to TRBD2. The V segment lost 5 bases and the J segment 5 bases; nucleotides outside the gene matches: 6. Germline V gene lookup returns CDR1 MDHEN and CDR2 SYDVKM. The CDR3 runs to 14 residues. Written as DNA, the CDR3 is TGTGCCAGCAGTAATAGCGGGAGTGGGGAGACCCAGTACTTC. Translating it yields CASSNSGSGETQYF.

The V call is TRBV6-1, the J call TRBJ2-2; 8 positions match TRBD1. The CDR3 has 16 residues. V trimming: 4 bases; J trimming: 1 base; junction bases outside the gene matches: 5. From germline, CDR1 is MNHNS and CDR2 SASEGT. CDR3 DNA: TGTGCCAGCAGTGCTTCCGGGACAGGGAACACCGGGGAGCTGTTTTTT. It codes for CASSASGTGNTGELFF.

The genes are TRBV2 and TRBJ2-7, with 8 bases aligning to TRBD2. Germline trimming cut 6 bases from V and 2 bases from J; bases unmatched to any gene: 3. CDR1 SNHLY and CDR2 FYNNEI come from the germline V gene. This CDR3 spans 13 amino acids. The CDR3 nucleotides are TGTGCCAGCAGACTAGCGGCTACCTACGAGCAGTACTTC. This gives the protein CASRLAATYEQYF.

The chain links TRBV5-5 to TRBJ1-1, with D unresolved. V was pared by 0 bases and J by 10 bases, with 16 bases between. Germline CDR1 reads SGHKS; CDR2 reads YYEKEE (reference sequence). The length of the CDR3 is 14 residues. CDR3 coding DNA: TGTGCCAGCAGCTTGGAGAGCGTCTGGTCGGGAGCTTTCTTT. Translation: CASSLESVWSGAFF.

V usage is TRBV10-3 and J usage is TRBJ2-7; tentative D call: TRBD2 (5 bases). Germline values: CDR1 ENHRY, CDR2 SYGVKD. The V end lost 2 bases, the J end lost 1 base, and 18 bases lay between the germline ends. The CDR3 consists of 17 residues. The CDR3 loop reads CAISEPGTRRRSYEQYF. The CDR3 nucleotides read TGTGCCATCAGTGAGCCGGGAACCCGTCGAAGATCCTACGAGCAGTACTTC.

The gene calls are TRBV11-2 and TRBJ1-3; D remains unclear. The CDR3 has 15 residues. Germline CDR1 SGHAT, CDR2 FQNNGV. The V and J ends lost 1 base and 0 bases respectively, with 7 bases between them. The DNA for the CDR3 is TGTGCCAGCAGCTTAGTCCTGGCCTCTGGAAACACCATATATTTT. Its translation is CASSLVLASGNTIYF.

In the case of this clone: The junction differs from germline at one of its ends, possibly a read error. This chain's CDR3 is CASSLSSGRNNEQFF. The CDR3 DNA sequence: TGTGCCAGCAGCTTATCTAGCGGAAGAAACAATGAGCAGTTCTTC. The V gene is TRBV27, the J gene TRBJ2-1; TRBD2 agrees at 7 bases. The CDR3 has 15 residues. CDR1 is MNHEY and CDR2 is SMNVEV in the germline V gene (reference sequence).